These 8 T cell receptor beta chains came from one sample sequenced in a study of cytomegalovirus exposure and HLA in healthy donors. 13 Jbeta primers and 60 Vbeta primers were used for the PCR. Measured with immunoSEQ multiplex PCR; TCRdb has only the in-frame clones, and not every one. The data contain 210,000 or so clones, around 83% of them singletons. The sequencing sample was made of PBMCs. These receptors were collected from a girl between 5 and 17 years old in good health and CMV-seronegative.

The rearrangement uses TRBV7-9 and TRBJ2-3; 8 nucleotides match TRBD2. The CDR3 extends over 16 amino acids. Unmatched junction bases numbered 9, after V lost 3 bases and J lost 4 bases. CDR1 is SEHNR, CDR2 FQNEAQ, per germline (reference sequence). This chain's CDR3 is CASSFYSGESADTQYF. In DNA, the CDR3 is TGTGCCAGCAGCTTTTATAGCGGGGAGTCAGCAGATACGCAGTATTTT.

The chain links TRBV6-5 to TRBJ1-2; a possible D gene is TRBD1 (6 bases). The CDR3 sequence is 13 residues long. The V end was cut by 0 bases, the J end by 7 bases, with 9 bases between. Germline V gene lookup returns CDR1 MNHEY and CDR2 SVGAGI. The CDR3 sequence: CASSYSRGRGYTF. In nucleotides, the CDR3 is TGTGCCAGCAGTTACTCCAGGGGACGTGGCTACACCTTC.

The chain recombines TRBV6-5 with TRBJ2-1, with a weak D call TRBD1 (6 bases). This CDR3 comprises 15 residues. V was cut by 10 bases and J by 6 bases, with 22 bases left in between. Germline V gene sequence: CDR1 MNHEY, CDR2 SVGAGI. CDR3 protein: CATKVLQGYGNEQFF. In DNA, the CDR3 is TGTGCCACAAAAGTGTTACAGGGATACGGCAATGAGCAGTTCTTC.

The V and J genes are TRBV4-1 and TRBJ1-4; 11 bases align to TRBD1. The V gene end was trimmed by 3 bases and the J gene end by 12 bases; junction bases not matched to a gene: 9. Germline loops: CDR1 MGHRA, CDR2 YSYEKL. This CDR3 comprises 15 residues. This CDR3 reads CASSQQGQGGFELFF. For the CDR3, the DNA is TGCGCCAGCAGCCAGCAGGGACAGGGGGGTTTTGAACTGTTTTTT.

The chain employs TRBV27 and TRBJ1-2, with 8 bases lining up with TRBD1. The CDR3 extends over 17 amino acids. V dropped 0 bases and J dropped 7; count of bases not matched to a gene: 13. Germline CDR1 is MNHEY and CDR2 is SMNVEV (reference sequence). CDR3 DNA sequence: TGTGCCAGCAGTTTATCGCAAGCACAGGGGGGAGCCACTGGCTACACCTTC. Its protein is CASSLSQAQGGATGYTF.

This clone was picked up one time. The rearrangement uses TRBV2 and TRBJ2-1, with a possible D match to TRBD1 (6 bases). This CDR3 contains 15 residues. Germline V CDR1 and CDR2: SNHLY, FYNNEI. V lost 6 bases, J lost 3 bases, and 15 bases lay in between. The CDR3: CASSRQTGSYNEQFF. The CDR3 region has the DNA TGTGCCAGCAGCCGCCAGACAGGCAGCTACAATGAGCAGTTCTTC.

CDR3 region: CASRNSNEQFF. CDR3 nucleotide sequence: TGTGCCAGTAGGAACAGCAATGAGCAGTTCTTC. The chain couples TRBV19 to TRBJ2-1; D is undetermined. Trimming left V 6 bases short and J 6 bases short, with 6 bases between. The CDR3 spans 11 residues. Germline V gene lookup returns CDR1 LNHDA and CDR2 SQIVND (reference sequence).

The chain is built from TRBV11-2 and TRBJ2-6; the D is unclear. The V end lost 6 bases, the J end lost 0 bases, and 6 bases lay between the germline ends. From germline, CDR1 is SGHAT and CDR2 FQNNGV. The CDR3 spans 14 residues. The CDR3 nucleotides are TGTGCCAGCAGTGCTATCTCTGGGGCCAACGTCCTGACTTTC. Translation: CASSAISGANVLTF.